The 20 T cell receptor beta chains reported below all come from one sample, sequenced in a study of T cells in Graves' hyperthyroidism and ophthalmopathy. TCR beta CDR3 regions were amplified from RNA. A set of HTBI primers served as the primers for a first-round RT-PCR of the TCR CDR3. From the multiplex PCR reads, TCRdb called clonotypes with MiXCR, one entry per CDR3 protein. The sample records fewer than 350,000 distinct CDR3 sequences, 10% to 15% being singletons. Input material: blood. All receptors derive from a woman under 40 with Graves' hyperthyroidism that later progressed to Graves' ophthalmopathy.

There are many counts of this clonotype. The chain has TRBV11-1 and TRBJ1-1; D possibly corresponds to TRBD1 (6 bases). CDR1 SGHAT and CDR2 FQDESV come from the germline V gene (reference sequence). The CDR3 length is 15 residues. V lost 10 bases and J 0 bases, leaving 18 bases between the germline ends. The CDR3 sequence: CATSDRRYMNTEAFF. In DNA, the CDR3 is TGTGCCACCTCTGACAGGAGATACATGAACACTGAAGCTTTCTTT. Looking up the rest from reference TRBV11-1 and TRBJ1-1 gives the full variable domain: EAEVAQSPRYKITEKSQAVAFWCDPISGHATLYWYRQILGQGPELLVQFQDESVVDDSQLPKDRFSAERLKGVDSTLKIQPAELGDSAMYLCATSDRRYMNTEAFFGQGTRLTVV.

This clonotype showed up just a few times. The V gene is TRBV4-3, the J gene TRBJ1-4, with D perhaps TRBD1 (5 bases). This CDR3 has 15 residues. The V gene's germline CDR1 is LGHNA and CDR2 YSLEER. Trimming took off 0 bases at V and 5 bases at J, with 10 bases between the two ends. DNA for the CDR3: TGCGCCAGCAGCCAAGATACAGGCCCGAATGAAAAACTGTTTTTT. It codes for CASSQDTGPNEKLFF.

This clonotype was seen repeatedly, ten times or more. This chain links TRBV7-9 with TRBJ2-3, with D perhaps TRBD2 (5 bases). Germline assignment: CDR1 SEHNR and CDR2 FQNEAQ (reference sequence). Trimming removed 3 bases at V and 3 bases at J, with 13 bases between. This CDR3 region has 15 residues. CDR3 nucleotide sequence: TGTGCCAGCAGCTTGCCGGGATCGGGGACAGATACGCAGTATTTT. This translates into CASSLPGSGTDTQYF.

This clonotype occurred many times. The gene calls are TRBV13 and TRBJ1-2, with 8 bases matching TRBD1. Germline values: CDR1 PRHDT, CDR2 FYEKMQ (reference sequence). CDR3 size: 13 residues. The ends lost 6 bases at V and 6 bases at J; junction bases unmatched: 6. The CDR3 DNA follows: TGTGCCAGCAGTTTCAGGGGGCGGAATGGCTACACCTTC. Amino acid sequence: CASSFRGRNGYTF.

This clonotype was seen a few times. The V gene is TRBV7-8, the J gene TRBJ2-5, with D possibly being TRBD2 (6 bases). Trimming took off 3 bases at V and 2 bases at J, with 13 bases between the two ends. Germline-derived CDR1 and CDR2 are SGHVS and FQNEAQ. The CDR3 totals 15 residues. The DNA for the CDR3 is TGTGCCAGCAGCTTCAAGCGGGCGCGGCAAGAGACCCAGTACTTC. Residues: CASSFKRARQETQYF.

The chain employs TRBV5-4 and TRBJ2-3, with 7 bases fitting TRBD2. The trim removed 2 bases at V and 7 bases at J, leaving 13 bases unmatched. CDR1 and CDR2 from the germline V gene are SGHNT and YYREEE (reference sequence). The CDR3 extends over 16 amino acids. The CDR3 sequence is CASSLTNGLDSYTQYF. For the CDR3, the DNA is TGTGCCAGCAGCTTAACCAATGGACTAGACTCTTATACGCAGTATTTT.

This clonotype was seen a handful of times. This sequence joins TRBV19 and TRBJ2-5; D may match TRBD1 or TRBD2 (5 bases each). The CDR3 extends over 15 amino acids. V lost 5 bases and J lost 1, with 14 bases in between. Germline CDR1 is LNHDA and CDR2 is SQIVND (reference sequence). CDR3 coding DNA: TGTGCCAGTAGTCGGTCCTGGGACCGCCAAGAGACCCAGTACTTC. Protein product: CASSRSWDRQETQYF.

This clonotype has at least ten counts. The chain couples TRBV20-1 to TRBJ1-5; D unclear. The CDR3 spans 15 residues. Germline V lookup: CDR1 DFQATT, CDR2 SNEGSKA (reference sequence). The V end was cut by 6 bases, the J end by 0 bases, with 15 bases between. The CDR3 DNA reads as TGCAGTGCAGACCCAAGGGCAGATAGCAATCAGCCCCAGCATTTT. Translation gives CSADPRADSNQPQHF.

CDR3 sequence: CASSPGTRQYF. In DNA, the CDR3 is TGTGCCAGCAGTCCCGGGACTAGACAGTACTTC. The gene calls are TRBV28 and TRBJ2-7; 8 bases are shared with TRBD2. V was clipped by 5 bases and J by 10 bases; unmatched bases: 4. The germline V gene has CDR1 MDHEN and CDR2 SYDVKM. There are 11 residues in the CDR3.

This clonotype has more than one count but fewer than ten. The CDR3 loop reads CASSLEIGGTLNTGELFF. The CDR3, as DNA: TGTGCCAGCAGCTTGGAGATAGGGGGGACGTTAAACACCGGGGAGCTGTTTTTT. The gene calls are TRBV5-8 and TRBJ2-2, with D possibly being TRBD1 or TRBD2 (6 bases each). Germline-derived CDR1 and CDR2 are SGHTS and YDEGEE. Trimming took 0 bases from V and 2 from J, leaving 17 bases between them. This CDR3 spans 18 amino acids.

There are many counts of this clonotype. CDR3 region: CATSRDGLIGPQHF. CDR3 coding DNA: TGTGCCACCAGCCGGGACGGCTTAATCGGGCCCCAGCATTTT. V usage is TRBV15 and J usage is TRBJ1-5; possibly TRBD1 for D (5 bases). The ends were cut back, 5 bases at V and 9 bases at J, with 17 bases in the middle. The germline gives CDR1 LNHNV, CDR2 YYDKDF (reference sequence). The CDR3 runs to 14 residues. The full variable domain, completed using reference TRBV15 and TRBJ1-5, is DAMVIQNPRYQVTQFGKPVTLSCSQTLNHNVMYWYQQKSSQAPKLLFHYYDKDFNNEADTPDNFQSRRPNTSFCFLDIRSPGLGDTAMYLCATSRDGLIGPQHFGDGTRLSIL.

The table lists this clonotype with many counts. V gene TRBV9 combines with J gene TRBJ1-2; D call uncertain. CDR1 and CDR2 (germline): SGDLS, YYNGEE. The V end was cut by 0 bases, the J end by 9 bases, with 12 bases between. This CDR3 is built from 13 residues. CDR3 residues: CASSVDTAGSYTF. The CDR3 coding sequence is TGTGCCAGCAGCGTAGACACGGCCGGTAGCTACACCTTC.

This clonotype has at least ten counts. The chain has TRBV11-2 and TRBJ2-7; the D gene could be TRBD1 or TRBD2 (5 bases each). The CDR3 loop spans 16 amino acids. CDR1 and CDR2 (germline): SGHAT, FQNNGV. V was trimmed by 5 bases and J by 3 bases, leaving 20 bases between them. CDR3 DNA: TGTGCCAGCAGCCCAGACCTGGGACCCACTTACTACGAGCAGTACTTC. This translates into CASSPDLGPTYYEQYF.

This clonotype has a count of ten or more. The rearrangement joins TRBV5-8 to TRBJ1-4, with D perhaps TRBD1 (6 bases). From germline, CDR1 is SGHTS and CDR2 YDEGEE. There are 14 residues in the CDR3. Trimming cost V 4 bases and J 8 bases, with 15 bases left between them. DNA of the CDR3: TGTGCCAGCAGCCTACAGGGATCGGGCGAAAAACTGTTTTTT. Translating gives CASSLQGSGEKLFF.

This clonotype was seen a handful of times. This chain links TRBV13 with TRBJ2-5; 8 bases agree with TRBD2. The CDR3 has 16 residues. J gave up 2 bases and V 5 bases, and 10 bases lay outside the gene matches. The germline CDR1 and CDR2 sequences are PRHDT and FYEKMQ (reference sequence). CDR3 loop: CASSPPGGGRQETQYF. CDR3 coding DNA: TGTGCCAGCAGCCCCCCGGGGGGGGGCAGACAAGAGACCCAGTACTTC.

There are many counts of this clonotype. The chain couples TRBV28 to TRBJ2-7; tentative D call: TRBD1 (6 bases). The CDR3 is 13 amino acids. Germline CDR1 is MDHEN and CDR2 is SYDVKM. V lost 3 bases and J 7 bases, leaving 13 bases between the germline ends. The CDR3 loop reads CASSLAGAGEQYF. As DNA, the CDR3 is TGTGCCAGCAGTTTGGCAGGGGCAGGGGAGCAGTACTTC.

The chain uses TRBV20-1 and TRBJ2-7; D gene unclear. CDR1 is DFQATT and CDR2 is SNEGSKA in the germline V gene (reference sequence). V was clipped by 1 base and J by 0 bases, with 16 bases between them. CDR3 length: 16 residues. The CDR3 sequence: CSARGSVRVHSYEQYF. As DNA, the CDR3 is TGCAGTGCTAGAGGTTCAGTTAGGGTCCACTCCTACGAGCAGTACTTC.

The rearrangement links TRBV30 to TRBJ1-4; the D is unclear. CDR1 is GTSNPN, CDR2 SVGIG, per germline (reference sequence). The CDR3 has 14 residues. V was clipped by 3 bases and J by 7 bases, with 15 bases between them. The CDR3 region is CAWRMQARGEKLFF. CDR3 DNA sequence: TGTGCCTGGAGAATGCAGGCCCGGGGTGAAAAACTGTTTTTT.

As DNA, the CDR3 is TGTGCCAGCAGCTTCAAGGGACTAGCGGGAGGGGGGGGGGAGCAGTACTTC. Residues: CASSFKGLAGGGGEQYF. V and J are TRBV7-2 and TRBJ2-7, with 16 bases matching TRBD2. The CDR3 has 17 residues. Germline CDR1 SGHTA, CDR2 FQGNSA. The J segment lost 7 bases and the V segment lost 3 bases, leaving 9 bases of the junction unmatched. The full variable domain, rest sourced from reference TRBV7-2 and TRBJ2-7, is GAGVSQSPSNKVTEKGKDVELRCDPISGHTALYWYRQSLGQGLEFLIYFQGNSAPDKSGLPSDRFSAERTGGSVSTLTIQRTQQEDSAVYLCASSFKGLAGGGGEQYFGPGTRLTVT.

This clonotype was detected only once. The CDR3 DNA reads TGTGCCACCTCCCGGGGGGGATCCTACAATGAGCAGTTCTTC. Translation: CATSRGGSYNEQFF. This rearrangement joins TRBV28 to TRBJ2-1, with 8 positions matching TRBD2. The CDR3 contains 14 residues. Germline lookup yields CDR1 MDHEN and CDR2 SYDVKM. Germline trimming cut 10 bases from V and 1 base from J; bases unmatched to any gene: 6.